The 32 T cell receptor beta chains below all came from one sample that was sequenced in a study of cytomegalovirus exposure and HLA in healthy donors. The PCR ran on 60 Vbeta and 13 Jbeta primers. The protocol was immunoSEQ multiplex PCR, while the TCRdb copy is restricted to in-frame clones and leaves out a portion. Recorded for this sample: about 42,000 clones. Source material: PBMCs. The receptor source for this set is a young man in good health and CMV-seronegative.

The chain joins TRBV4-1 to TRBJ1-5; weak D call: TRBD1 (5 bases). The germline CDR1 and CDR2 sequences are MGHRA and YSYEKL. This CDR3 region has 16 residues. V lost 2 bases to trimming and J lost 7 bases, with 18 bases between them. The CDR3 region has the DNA TGCGCCAGCAGCCAATCAGAATCAGGGATCCGGCAGCCCCAGCATTTT. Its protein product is CASSQSESGIRQPQHF.

The CDR3, as DNA: TGCGCCAGCAGCCAAGATCGGTACAGCGGGAGGGCCGGGCAGTACTTC. The encoded protein is CASSQDRYSGRAGQYF. The chain couples TRBV4-3 to TRBJ2-7; 10 positions agree with TRBD2. The V gene's germline CDR1 is LGHNA and CDR2 YSLEER. V was pared by 0 bases and J by 9 bases, with 11 bases of the junction left unmatched. The CDR3 runs to 16 residues.

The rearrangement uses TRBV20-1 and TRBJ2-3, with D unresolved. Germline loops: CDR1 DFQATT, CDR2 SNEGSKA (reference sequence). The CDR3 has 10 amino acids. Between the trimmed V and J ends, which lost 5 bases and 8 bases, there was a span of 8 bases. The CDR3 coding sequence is TGCAGTGCTTTCTCCCGTACGCAGTATTTT. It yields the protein CSAFSRTQYF.

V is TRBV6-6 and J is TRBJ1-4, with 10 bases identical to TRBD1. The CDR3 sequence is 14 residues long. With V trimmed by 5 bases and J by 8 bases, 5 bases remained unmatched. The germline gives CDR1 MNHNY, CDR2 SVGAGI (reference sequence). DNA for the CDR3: TGTGCCAGCAGTAGGACAGGGGGAGGAGAAAAACTGTTTTTT. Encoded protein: CASSRTGGGEKLFF.

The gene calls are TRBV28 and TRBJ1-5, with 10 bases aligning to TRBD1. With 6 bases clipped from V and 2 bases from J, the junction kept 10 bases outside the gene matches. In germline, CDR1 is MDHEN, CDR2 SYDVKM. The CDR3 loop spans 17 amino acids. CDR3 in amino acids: CASSWHPGTGGNQPQHF. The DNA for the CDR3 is TGTGCCAGCAGCTGGCACCCCGGGACAGGGGGCAATCAGCCCCAGCATTTT.

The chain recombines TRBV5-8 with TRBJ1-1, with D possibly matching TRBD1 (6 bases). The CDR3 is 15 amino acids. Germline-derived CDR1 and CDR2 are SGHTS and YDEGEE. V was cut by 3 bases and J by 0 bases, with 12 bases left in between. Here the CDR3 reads CASSSGVEMNTEAFF. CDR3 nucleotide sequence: TGTGCCAGCAGCTCAGGGGTTGAAATGAACACTGAAGCTTTCTTT.

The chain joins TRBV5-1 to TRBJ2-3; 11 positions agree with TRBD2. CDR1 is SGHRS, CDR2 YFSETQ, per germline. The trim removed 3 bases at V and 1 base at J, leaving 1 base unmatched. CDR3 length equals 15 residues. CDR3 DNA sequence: TGCGCCAGCAGCTCGGGACTAGCGGGCACAGATACGCAGTATTTT. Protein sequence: CASSSGLAGTDTQYF. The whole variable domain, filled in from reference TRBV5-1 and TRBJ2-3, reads KAGVTQTPRYLIKTRGQQVTLSCSPISGHRSVSWYQQTPGQGLQFLFEYFSETQRNKGNFPGRFSGRQFSNSRSEMNVSTLELGDSALYLCASSSGLAGTDTQYFGPGTRLTVL.

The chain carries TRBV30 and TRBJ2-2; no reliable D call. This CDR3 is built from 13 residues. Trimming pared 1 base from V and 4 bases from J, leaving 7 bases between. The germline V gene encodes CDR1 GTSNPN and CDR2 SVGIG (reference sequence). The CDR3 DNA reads TGTGCCTGGAGTGATACAGCCACCGGGGAGCTGTTTTTT. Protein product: CAWSDTATGELFF.

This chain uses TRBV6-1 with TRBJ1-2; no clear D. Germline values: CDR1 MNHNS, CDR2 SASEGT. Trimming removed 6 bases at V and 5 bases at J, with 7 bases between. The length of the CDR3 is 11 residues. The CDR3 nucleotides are TGTGCCAGCAGGGCGGATTATGGCTACACCTTC. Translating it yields CASRADYGYTF.

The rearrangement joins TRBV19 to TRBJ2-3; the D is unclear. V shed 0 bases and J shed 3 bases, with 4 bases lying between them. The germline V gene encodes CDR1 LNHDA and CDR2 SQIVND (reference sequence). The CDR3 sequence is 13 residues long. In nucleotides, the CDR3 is TGTGCCAGTAGTATAGACGTGACAGATACGCAGTATTTT. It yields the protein CASSIDVTDTQYF.

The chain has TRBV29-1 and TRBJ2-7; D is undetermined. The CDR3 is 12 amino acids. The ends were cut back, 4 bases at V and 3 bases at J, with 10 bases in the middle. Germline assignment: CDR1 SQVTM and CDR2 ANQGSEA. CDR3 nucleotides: TGCAGCGTTGGGCACAGATACTACGAGCAGTACTTC. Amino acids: CSVGHRYYEQYF.

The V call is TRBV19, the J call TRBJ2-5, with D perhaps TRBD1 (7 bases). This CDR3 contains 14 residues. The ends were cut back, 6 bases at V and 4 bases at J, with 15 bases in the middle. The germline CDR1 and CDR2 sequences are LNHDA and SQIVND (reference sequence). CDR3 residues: CASSDSGGRETQYF. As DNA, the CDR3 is TGTGCCAGTAGCGACTCAGGGGGGAGAGAGACCCAGTACTTC. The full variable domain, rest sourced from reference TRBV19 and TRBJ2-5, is DGGITQSPKYLFRKEGQNVTLSCEQNLNHDAMYWYRQDPGQGLRLIYYSQIVNDFQKGDIAEGYSVSREKKESFPLTVTSAQKNPTAFYLCASSDSGGRETQYFGPGTRLLVL.

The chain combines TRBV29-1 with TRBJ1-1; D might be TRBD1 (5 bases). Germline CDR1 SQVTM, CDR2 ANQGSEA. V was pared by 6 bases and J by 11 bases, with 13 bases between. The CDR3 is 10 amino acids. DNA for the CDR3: TGCAGCGTCGCAAGGGGCCGGGCTTTCTTT. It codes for CSVARGRAFF.

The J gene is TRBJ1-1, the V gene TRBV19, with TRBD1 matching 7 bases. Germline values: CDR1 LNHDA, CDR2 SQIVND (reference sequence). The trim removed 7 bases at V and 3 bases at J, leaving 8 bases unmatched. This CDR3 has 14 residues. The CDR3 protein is CASILRDSYTEAFF. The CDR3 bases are TGTGCCAGTATTCTACGGGACAGCTACACTGAAGCTTTCTTT.

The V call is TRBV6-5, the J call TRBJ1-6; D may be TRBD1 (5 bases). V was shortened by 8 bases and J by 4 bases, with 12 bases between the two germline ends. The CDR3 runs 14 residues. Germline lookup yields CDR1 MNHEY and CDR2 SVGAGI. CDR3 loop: CASRGTLYNSPLHF. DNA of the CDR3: TGTGCCAGCCGGGGGACGCTATATAATTCACCCCTCCACTTT.

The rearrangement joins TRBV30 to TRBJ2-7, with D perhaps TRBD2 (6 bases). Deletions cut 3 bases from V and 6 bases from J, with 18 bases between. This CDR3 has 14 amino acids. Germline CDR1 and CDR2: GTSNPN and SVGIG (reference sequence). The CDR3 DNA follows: TGTGCCTGGAGCGTTACTACGGGACTTTTCGAGCAGTACTTC. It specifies CAWSVTTGLFEQYF. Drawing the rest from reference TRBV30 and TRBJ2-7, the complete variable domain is SQTIHQWPATLVQPVGSPLSLECTVEGTSNPNLYWYRQAAGRGLQLLFYSVGIGQISSEVPQNLSASRPQDRQFILSSKKLLLSDSGFYLCAWSVTTGLFEQYFGPGTRLTVT.

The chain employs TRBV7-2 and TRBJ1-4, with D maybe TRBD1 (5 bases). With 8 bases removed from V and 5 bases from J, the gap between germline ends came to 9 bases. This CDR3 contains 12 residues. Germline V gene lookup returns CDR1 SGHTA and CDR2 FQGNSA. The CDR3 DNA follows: TGTGCCAGCGGCAGGGCGAATGAAAAACTGTTTTTT. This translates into CASGRANEKLFF.

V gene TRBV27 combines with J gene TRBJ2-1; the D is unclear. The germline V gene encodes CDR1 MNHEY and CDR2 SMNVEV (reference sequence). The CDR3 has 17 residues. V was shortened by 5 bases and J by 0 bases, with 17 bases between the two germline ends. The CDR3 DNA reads TGTGCCAGCAGTGCCTGGGTAGCCTTCACCTCCTACAATGAGCAGTTCTTC. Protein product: CASSAWVAFTSYNEQFF.

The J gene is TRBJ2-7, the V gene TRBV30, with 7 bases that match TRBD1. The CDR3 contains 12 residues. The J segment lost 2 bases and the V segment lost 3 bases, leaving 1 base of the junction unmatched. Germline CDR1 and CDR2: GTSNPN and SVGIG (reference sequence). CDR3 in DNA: TGTGCCTGGAGGACAGGGCCCTACGAGCAGTACTTC. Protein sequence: CAWRTGPYEQYF.

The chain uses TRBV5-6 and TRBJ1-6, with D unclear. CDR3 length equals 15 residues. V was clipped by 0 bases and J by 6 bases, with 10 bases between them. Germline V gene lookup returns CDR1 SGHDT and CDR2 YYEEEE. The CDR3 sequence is CASSLAARGNSPLHF. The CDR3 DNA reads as TGTGCCAGCAGCTTGGCGGCACGCGGTAATTCACCCCTCCACTTT.

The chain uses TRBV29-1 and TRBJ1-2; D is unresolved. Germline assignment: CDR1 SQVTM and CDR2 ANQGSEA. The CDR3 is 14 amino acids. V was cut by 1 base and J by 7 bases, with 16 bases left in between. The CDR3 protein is CSVEGPGTRGGYTF. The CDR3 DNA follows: TGCAGCGTTGAAGGCCCAGGCACCCGGGGTGGCTACACCTTC.

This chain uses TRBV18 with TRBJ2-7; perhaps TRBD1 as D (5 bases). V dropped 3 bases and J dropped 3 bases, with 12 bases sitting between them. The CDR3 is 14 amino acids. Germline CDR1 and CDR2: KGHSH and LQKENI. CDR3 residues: CASSPRAGLYEQYF. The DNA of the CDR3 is TGTGCCAGCTCACCCCGGGCAGGGCTCTACGAGCAGTACTTC.

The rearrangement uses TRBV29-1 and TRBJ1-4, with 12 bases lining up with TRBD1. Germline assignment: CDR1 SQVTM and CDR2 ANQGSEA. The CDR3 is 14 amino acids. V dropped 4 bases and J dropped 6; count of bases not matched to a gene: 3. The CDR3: CSVGGQGADEKLFF. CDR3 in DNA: TGCAGCGTTGGGGGACAGGGGGCGGATGAAAAACTGTTTTTT.

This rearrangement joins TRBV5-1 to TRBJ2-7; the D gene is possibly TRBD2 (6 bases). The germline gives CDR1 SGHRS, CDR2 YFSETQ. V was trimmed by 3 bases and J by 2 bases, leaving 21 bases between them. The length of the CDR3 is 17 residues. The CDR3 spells CASSSGDGGSRTYEQYF. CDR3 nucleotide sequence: TGCGCCAGCAGCTCCGGTGATGGGGGGAGTCGGACCTACGAGCAGTACTTC.

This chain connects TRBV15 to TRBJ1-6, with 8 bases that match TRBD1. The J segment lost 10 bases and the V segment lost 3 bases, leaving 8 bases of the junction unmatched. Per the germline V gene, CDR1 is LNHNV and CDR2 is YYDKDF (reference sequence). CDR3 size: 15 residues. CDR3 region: CATSREDRVYSPLHF. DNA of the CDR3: TGTGCCACCAGCAGGGAGGACAGGGTCTACTCACCCCTCCACTTT.

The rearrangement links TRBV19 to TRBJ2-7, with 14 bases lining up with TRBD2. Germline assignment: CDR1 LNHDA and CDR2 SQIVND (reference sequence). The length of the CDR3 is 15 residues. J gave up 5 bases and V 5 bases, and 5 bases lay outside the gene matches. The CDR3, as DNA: TGTGCCAGTAGTCCGGGACTAGCGGGAGTTCACGAGCAGTACTTC. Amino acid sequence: CASSPGLAGVHEQYF.

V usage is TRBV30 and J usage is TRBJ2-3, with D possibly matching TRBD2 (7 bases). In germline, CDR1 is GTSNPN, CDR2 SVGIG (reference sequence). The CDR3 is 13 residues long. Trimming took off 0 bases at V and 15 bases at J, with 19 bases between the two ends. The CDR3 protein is CAWSVGGTSRPYF. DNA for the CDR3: TGTGCCTGGAGTGTGGGGGGGACATCCCGCCCTTATTTT. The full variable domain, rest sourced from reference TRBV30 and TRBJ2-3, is SQTIHQWPATLVQPVGSPLSLECTVEGTSNPNLYWYRQAAGRGLQLLFYSVGIGQISSEVPQNLSASRPQDRQFILSSKKLLLSDSGFYLCAWSVGGTSRPYFGPGTRLTVL.

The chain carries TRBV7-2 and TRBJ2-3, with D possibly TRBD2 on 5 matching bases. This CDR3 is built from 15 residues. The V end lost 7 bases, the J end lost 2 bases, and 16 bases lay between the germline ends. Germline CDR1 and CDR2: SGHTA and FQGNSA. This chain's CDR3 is CASIRHGLPTDTQYF. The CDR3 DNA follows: TGTGCCAGCATCCGCCACGGACTTCCCACAGATACGCAGTATTTT.

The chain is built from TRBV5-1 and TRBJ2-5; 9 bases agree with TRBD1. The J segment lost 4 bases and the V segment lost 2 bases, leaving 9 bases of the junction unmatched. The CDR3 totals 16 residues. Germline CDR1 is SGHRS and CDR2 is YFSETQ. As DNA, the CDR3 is TGCGCCAGCAGCTTAGCTACACAGGGGGCTTTAGAGACCCAGTACTTC. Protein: CASSLATQGALETQYF.

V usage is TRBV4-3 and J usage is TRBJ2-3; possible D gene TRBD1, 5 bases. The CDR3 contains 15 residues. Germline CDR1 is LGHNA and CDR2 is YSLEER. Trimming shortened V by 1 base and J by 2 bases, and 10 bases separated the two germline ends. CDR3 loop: CASSQGGLSTDTQYF. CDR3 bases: TGCGCCAGCAGCCAAGGGGGCCTCTCCACAGATACGCAGTATTTT.

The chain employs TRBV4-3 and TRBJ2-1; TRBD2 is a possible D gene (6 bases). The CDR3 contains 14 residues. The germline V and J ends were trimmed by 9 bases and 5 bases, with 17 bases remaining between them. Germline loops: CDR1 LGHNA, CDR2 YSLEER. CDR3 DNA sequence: TGCGCCAGTACCCCGGGAGAAGCCGACAATGAGCAGTTCTTC. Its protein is CASTPGEADNEQFF.

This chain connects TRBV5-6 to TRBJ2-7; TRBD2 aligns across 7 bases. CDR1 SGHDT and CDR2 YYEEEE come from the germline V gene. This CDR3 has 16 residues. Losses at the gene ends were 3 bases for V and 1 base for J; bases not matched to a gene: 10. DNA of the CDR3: TGTGCCAGCAGCTGGAGGGCAGTGGGGGGGTCCTACGAGCAGTACTTC. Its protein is CASSWRAVGGSYEQYF.